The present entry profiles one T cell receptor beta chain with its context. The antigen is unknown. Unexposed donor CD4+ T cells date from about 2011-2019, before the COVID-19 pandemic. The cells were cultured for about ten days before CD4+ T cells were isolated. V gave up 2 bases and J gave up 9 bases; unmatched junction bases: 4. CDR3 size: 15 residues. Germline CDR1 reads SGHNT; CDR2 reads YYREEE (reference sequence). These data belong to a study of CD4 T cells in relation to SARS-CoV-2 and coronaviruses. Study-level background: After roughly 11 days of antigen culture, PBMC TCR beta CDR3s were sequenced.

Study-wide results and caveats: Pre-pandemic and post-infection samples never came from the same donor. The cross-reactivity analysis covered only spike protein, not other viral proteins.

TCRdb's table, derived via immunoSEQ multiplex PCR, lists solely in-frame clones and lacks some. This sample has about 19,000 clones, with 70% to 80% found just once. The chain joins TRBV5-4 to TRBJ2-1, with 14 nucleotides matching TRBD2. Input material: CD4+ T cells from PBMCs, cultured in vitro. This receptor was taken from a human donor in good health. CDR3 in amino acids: CASSLGGLAGAEQFF. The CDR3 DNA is TGTGCCAGCAGCTTAGGGGGACTAGCGGGGGCTGAGCAGTTCTTC.